This TCR beta chain derives from a study of T cell repertoires in cytomegalovirus infection. As for the study in general: CMV infection together with matching HLA type was indicated by public TCR beta signatures.

The germline V gene has CDR1 SEHNR and CDR2 FQNEAQ (reference sequence). This CDR3 has 18 residues. Trimming removed 4 bases from V and 2 bases from J; junction bases left unmatched: 12. This clonotype was observed at least ten times. TCRdb processed the reads anew with MiXCR; each CDR3 protein has one entry. The data show 450,000 to 650,000 distinct CDR3 sequences, with around a quarter seen just once and around 14% held by the top ten. Sequences were obtained from PBMCs. The receptor comes from a human donor in good health (CMV status not recorded). Some clones in this sample may be carry-over from other donors' samples. The V and J genes are TRBV7-9 and TRBJ2-2, with 8 bases matching TRBD1. The CDR3 DNA reads as TGTGCCAGCAGCTCCGGCGCTGTGACAGGGGATAACACCGGGGAGCTGTTTTTT. It codes for CASSSGAVTGDNTGELFF. The variable domain in full, completed from reference TRBV7-9 and TRBJ2-2, reads DTGVSQNPRHKITKRGQNVTFRCDPISEHNRLYWYRQTLGQGPEFLTYFQNEAQLEKSRLLSDRFSAERPKGSFSTLEIQRTEQGDSAMYLCASSSGAVTGDNTGELFFGEGSRLTVL.